The clone carrying this TCR beta chain was observed a few times. What it binds is unknown. Per germline, CDR1 PRHDT and CDR2 FYEKMQ (reference sequence). The ends lost 5 bases at V and 1 base at J; junction bases unmatched: 7. The CDR3 consists of 15 residues. Unique molecular identifiers were affixed to single, distinct cDNA molecules. TCRdb redid the calling of the 5' RACE reads with MiXCR, one entry per CDR3 protein. The sample lists about 45,000 distinct CDR3 sequences; roughly 11% were seen once. This sample is part of a study of early T cells in non-severe SARS-CoV-2 infection. Study-wide context: The authors sequenced bulk RNA from unsorted whole blood, leaving chains unpaired.

Findings and limits, study-wide: Matching against VDJdb likely underestimated virus-specific expansions, favoring anti-spike CD8.

V is TRBV13 and J is TRBJ2-7; 8 bases align to TRBD2. Material: whole blood. This TCR derives from an adult who was a healthcare worker with PCR-confirmed SARS-CoV-2 infection or an uninfected control (not recorded which). The CDR3 spells CASSPRPSGSYEQYF. DNA for the CDR3: TGTGCCAGCAGCCCAAGGCCTAGCGGGTCCTACGAGCAGTACTTC.